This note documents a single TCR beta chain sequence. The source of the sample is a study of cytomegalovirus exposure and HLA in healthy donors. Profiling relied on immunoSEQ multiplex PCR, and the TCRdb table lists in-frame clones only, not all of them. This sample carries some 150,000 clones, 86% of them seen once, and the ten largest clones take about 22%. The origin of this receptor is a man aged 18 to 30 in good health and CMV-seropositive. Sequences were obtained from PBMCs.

CDR3 sequence reads: CASSPSGGMGDNEQFF. The CDR3 nucleotides are TGTGCCAGCAGTCCGAGCGGCGGGATGGGAGACAATGAGCAGTTCTTC. V usage is TRBV9 and J usage is TRBJ2-1; perhaps TRBD2 as D (6 bases). The CDR3 has 16 amino acids. V was pared by 5 bases and J by 5 bases, with 20 bases between. The V gene's germline CDR1 is SGDLS and CDR2 YYNGEE. Using reference TRBV9 and TRBJ2-1 for the parts outside the CDR3, the full variable domain is DSGVTQTPKHLITATGQRVTLRCSPRSGDLSVYWYQQSLDQGLQFLIQYYNGEERAKGNILERFSAQQFPDLHSELNLSSLELGDSALYFCASSPSGGMGDNEQFFGPGTRLTVL.